This T cell receptor (beta chain) was sequenced for a study of early T cells in non-severe SARS-CoV-2 infection. The overall study: Sequencing of bulk RNA from unsorted whole blood was done, without chain pairing.

This clonotype was counted only a few times. V gave up 6 bases and J gave up 3 bases, with 18 bases separating them. Germline CDR1 is MDHEN and CDR2 is SYDVKM. The CDR3 runs 15 residues. TCRdb passed the 5' RACE reads through MiXCR, listing each CDR3 protein once. This table has almost 30,000 distinct CDR3 sequences, about 6% appearing once. The sequenced material came from whole blood. V is TRBV28 and J is TRBJ2-7, with D maybe TRBD2 (6 bases). The sequence came from an adult who was a healthcare worker with PCR-confirmed SARS-CoV-2 infection or an uninfected control (not recorded which). The CDR3 sequence: CASSPSGGRVYEQYF. The CDR3 DNA sequence: TGTGCCAGCAGCCCTTCCGGGGGACGGGTCTACGAGCAGTACTTC.